The rows below give T cell receptor beta chains drawn from one sample of a study of blood T cell repertoires in COVID-19. Only in-frame clones appear in the TCRdb table, and some are missing; sequencing was by immunoSEQ multiplex PCR. Among about 84,000 clones listed, more than 80% were seen once. Sequencing was done on a sample of peripheral blood. These receptors were obtained from a woman of 80 years or more with acute or convalescent COVID-19. The CDR3 runs from the conserved cysteine through the conserved F or W.

TRBJ2-7,TRBV4-3,CASSQKLAGSYEQYF
TRBJ2-6,TRBV21-1,CASSADRGFGANVLTF
TRBJ2-5,TRBV19,CASSIGTAETQYF
TRBJ1-1,TRBV3-1/TRBV3-2,CASSQTDREAFF
TRBJ2-1,TRBV6-1,CASSESGGRNEQFF
TRBJ2-7,TRBV3-1/TRBV3-2,CASSAGGRGLREQYF
TRBJ2-7,TRBV7-2,CASSPQSGGSYEQYF
TRBJ1-4,TRBV5-1,CASSLGRTTTNEKLFF
TRBJ1-2,TRBV28,CASSLATVLQAYGYTF
TRBJ1-2,TRBV10-3,CAISGQGYGYTF
TRBJ1-2,TRBV2,CASSVEDRAVGYTF
TRBJ1-1,TRBV7-9,CASSQGQGEAFF
TRBJ1-3,TRBV20-1,CSASYTGAGEAGNTIYF
TRBJ2-2,TRBV5-5,CASIHNRGNTGELFF
TRBJ2-3,TRBV24-1,CATSEESGDTDTQYF
TRBJ2-5,TRBV7-2,CASTPSGGETQYF
TRBJ2-3,TRBV5-1,CASSFSSGRISTDTQYF
TRBJ2-1,TRBV19,CASSFGLAGYNEQFF
TRBJ1-5,TRBV19,CASSIDHRLNNQPQHF
TRBJ2-4,TRBV4-2,CASSRGLAGDIKNIQYF
TRBJ1-5,TRBV3-1/TRBV3-2,CASSQVRQPQHF
TRBJ2-3,TRBV5-1,CASSPGTGTDTQYF